This entry describes one T cell receptor (beta chain). Its cognate antigen is unknown. Produced via immunoSEQ multiplex PCR; TCRdb's table is partial and in-frame only. Of 100,000 to 120,000 clones in the sample, roughly 92% were seen once. Germline assignment: CDR1 SGHTA and CDR2 FQGNSA. CDR3 length: 12 amino acids. V lost 6 bases to trimming and J lost 6 bases, with 12 bases between them. This entry is derived from a study of T cell responses to AZD1222 COVID-19 vaccine. Whole-study results and caveats: Spike regions recognized by vaccine-associated CD4 TCRs spanned the protein, led by 160-218 and 743-854. Among AZD1222 vaccinees, only six or seven were seropositive at baseline. Spike-specific TCR breadth and depth both grew after two AZD1222 doses.

The source is an adult who received the AZD1222 COVID-19 vaccine. The chain employs TRBV7-2 and TRBJ2-7, with D possibly TRBD1 on 5 matching bases. Specimen: peripheral blood, collected 28 days after the second AZD1222 dose. CDR3 loop: CASRKGRGEQYF. DNA for the CDR3: TGTGCCAGCAGGAAGGGGCGAGGCGAGCAGTACTTC.